The next 12 T cell receptor beta chains were all read from a single sample in a study of T cells in Graves' hyperthyroidism and ophthalmopathy. TCR beta CDR3 regions were amplified from RNA transcripts. A set of HTBI primers served as the primers for a first-round RT-PCR of the TCR CDR3. TCRdb reprocessed the multiplex PCR reads with MiXCR, giving one entry per CDR3 protein. The data hold under 800,000 distinct CDR3 sequences, with around 15% observed a single time. The specimen sequenced was blood. The receptor source for this set is a young woman with Graves' hyperthyroidism.

In its sample, this clonotype was seen many times. The V and J genes are TRBV10-3 and TRBJ2-3; 10 nucleotides align to TRBD2. The CDR3 consists of 16 residues. Trimming removed 2 bases from V and 6 bases from J; junction bases left unmatched: 8. CDR1 ENHRY and CDR2 SYGVKD come from the germline V gene. In DNA, the CDR3 is TGTGCCATCAGTGAGGCCCGACTAGCGGGCTGGGATACGCAGTATTTT. Translating gives CAISEARLAGWDTQYF.

V and J are TRBV5-1 and TRBJ2-1; D might be TRBD2 (5 bases). V was trimmed by 6 bases and J by 4 bases, leaving 17 bases between them. Per germline, CDR1 SGHRS and CDR2 YFSETQ. CDR3 length: 15 amino acids. The CDR3 DNA reads as TGCGCCAGCACCGTAAGGCCCCGGGATTACAATGAGCAGTTCTTC. It codes for CASTVRPRDYNEQFF.

Points on this clonotype: A read error may explain this, as a much larger clone is one base away. CDR3 sequence reads: CSVEIPSGRRGRETQYF. In DNA, the CDR3 is TGCAGCGTTGAAATACCCTCGGGTCGGAGGGGGCGAGAGACCCAGTACTTC. The chain uses TRBV29-1 and TRBJ2-5, with D possibly TRBD1 on 7 matching bases. The ends were cut back, 2 bases at V and 4 bases at J, with 23 bases in the middle. Germline V CDR1 and CDR2: SQVTM, ANQGSEA. This CDR3 is 17 amino acids long.

This clonotype occurred a few times. V is TRBV18 and J is TRBJ2-5; no clear D. The V end lost 5 bases, the J end lost 5 bases, and 9 bases lay between the germline ends. Looked up from germline, CDR1 is KGHSH and CDR2 is LQKENI. The CDR3 has 12 residues. The CDR3 loop is CASSEYGETQYF. CDR3 DNA: TGTGCCAGCTCAGAGTACGGGGAGACCCAGTACTTC.

This clonotype occurred many times. The rearrangement uses TRBV7-8 and TRBJ1-4; no clear D gene. The V and J ends lost 2 bases and 7 bases respectively, with 5 bases between them. The germline V gene encodes CDR1 SGHVS and CDR2 FQNEAQ. The CDR3 is 12 residues long. CDR3 region: CASSLNPEKLFF. Here the CDR3 DNA reads TGTGCCAGCAGCTTAAATCCTGAAAAACTGTTTTTT. The full variable domain, completed using reference TRBV7-8 and TRBJ1-4, is GAGVSQSPRYKVAKRGQDVALRCDPISGHVSLFWYQQALGQGPEFLTYFQNEAQLDKSGLPSDRFFAERPEGSVSTLKIQRTQQEDSAVYLCASSLNPEKLFFGSGTQLSVL.

The V and J genes are TRBV9 and TRBJ2-7; the match to TRBD1 covers 9 bases. This CDR3 is built from 15 residues. The V and J ends lost 3 bases and 0 bases, in that order; junction bases with no gene match: 4. Germline CDR1 is SGDLS and CDR2 is YYNGEE. This chain's CDR3 is CASSGGQGSSYEQYF. The CDR3 DNA sequence: TGTGCCAGCAGCGGGGGACAGGGAAGCTCCTACGAGCAGTACTTC.

V gene TRBV27 combines with J gene TRBJ1-1; D unresolved. This CDR3 has 16 amino acids. CDR1 and CDR2 (germline): MNHEY, SMNVEV (reference sequence). Deletions cut 7 bases from V and 3 bases from J, with 21 bases between. CDR3 loop: CASIVTGRTSHTEAFF. In DNA form, the CDR3 reads TGTGCCAGCATCGTAACCGGACGGACGAGTCACACTGAAGCTTTCTTT.

In its sample, this clonotype was seen a few times. This chain connects TRBV20-1 to TRBJ2-5; D might be TRBD2 (7 bases). The CDR3 is made up of 15 amino acids. The germline V gene encodes CDR1 DFQATT and CDR2 SNEGSKA (reference sequence). Trimming cost V 3 bases and J 2 bases, with 16 bases left between them. CDR3 nucleotides: TGCAGTGCTAGTCGGGGGGCTGTGGGTCAAGAGACCCAGTACTTC. Protein product: CSASRGAVGQETQYF.

This clonotype was detected a few times. The chain links TRBV7-9 to TRBJ2-1, with D perhaps matching TRBD2 (5 bases). Germline CDR1 and CDR2: SEHNR and FQNEAQ (reference sequence). Trimming removed 8 bases at V and 6 bases at J, with 8 bases between. CDR3 size: 11 residues. CDR3 sequence: CASARGNEQFF. DNA for the CDR3: TGTGCCAGCGCCCGGGGCAATGAGCAGTTCTTC.

The chain recombines TRBV6-2 or TRBV6-3 with TRBJ2-1, with 7 bases matching TRBD2. J gave up 12 bases and V 8 bases, and 10 bases lay outside the gene matches. Germline assignment: CDR1 MNHEY and CDR2 SVGEGT. The CDR3 sequence is 12 residues long. In DNA, the CDR3 is TGTGCCAGCGGGGTTAGCGGGTTTTCGCAGTTCTTC. The encoded protein is CASGVSGFSQFF.

This clonotype occurred a few times. This chain connects TRBV2 to TRBJ2-1; 7 positions agree with TRBD2. Germline loops: CDR1 SNHLY, CDR2 FYNNEI. The CDR3 runs to 16 residues. J lost 4 bases, V lost 2 bases, and 8 bases had no gene match. In nucleotides, the CDR3 is TGTGCCAGCAGTGAACGGGTGACTAGCAGGTACAATGAGCAGTTCTTC. It codes for CASSERVTSRYNEQFF.

This clonotype showed up just a few times. CDR3 residues: CASSSRARIRLKETQYF. The CDR3 region has the DNA TGTGCCAGCAGTTCCCGGGCTAGAATCAGGCTCAAAGAGACCCAGTACTTC. The chain recombines TRBV6-2 or TRBV6-3 with TRBJ2-5, with D uncertain. This CDR3 is 17 amino acids long. The germline V gene has CDR1 MNHEY and CDR2 SVGEGT. V was pared by 4 bases and J by 3 bases, with 21 bases between.